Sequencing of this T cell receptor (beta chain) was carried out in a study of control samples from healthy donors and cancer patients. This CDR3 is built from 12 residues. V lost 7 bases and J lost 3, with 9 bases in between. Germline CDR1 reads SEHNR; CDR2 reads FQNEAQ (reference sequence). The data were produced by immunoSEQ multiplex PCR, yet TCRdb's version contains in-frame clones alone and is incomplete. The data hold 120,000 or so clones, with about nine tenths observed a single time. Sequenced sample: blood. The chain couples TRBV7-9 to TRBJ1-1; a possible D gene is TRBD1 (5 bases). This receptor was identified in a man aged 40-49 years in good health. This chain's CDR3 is CASKQGDTEAFF. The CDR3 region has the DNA TGTGCCAGCAAGCAGGGCGACACTGAAGCTTTCTTT.